This T cell receptor (beta chain) was sequenced for a study of blood T cell repertoires in COVID-19. Across the study: Sites across the United States, Italy and Spain contributed samples from acute and convalescent COVID-19. From T cells, B-cell-depleted T cells, or PBMCs came the material, which was cDNA or gDNA.

In the source study's methods: Using reference gene primer amplification, nucleated cell counts were estimated. Assay: immunoSEQ multiplex PCR; the TCRdb copy retains only in-frame clones and omits some. The V and J calls and the clone size are those of that table, but D and trimming were determined from the DNA. In the table there are 99,000 or so clones, roughly four fifths of which are singletons. The V gene's germline CDR1 is MNHNY and CDR2 SVGAGI (reference sequence). CDR3 length equals 13 residues. The V end was cut by 11 bases, the J end by 4 bases, with 17 bases between. This sequence joins TRBV6-6 and TRBJ1-2, with D possibly TRBD1 on 6 matching bases. Sequenced material: peripheral blood. The clonotype originates from a man in his fifties or sixties with acute or convalescent COVID-19. The CDR3 spells CACMGGGSYGYTF. The CDR3 region has the DNA TGTGCCTGTATGGGGGGCGGGAGCTATGGCTACACCTTC.